This TCR beta chain emerged from a study of cytomegalovirus exposure and HLA in healthy donors. Whole-study findings and limits: A link between a missense DCLRE1C variant and TCR beta V- and J-gene trimming emerged from a later analysis. As was reported, the HLA-A and HLA-B alleles of most subjects were accurately predicted from TCR beta sequences.

13 Jbeta primers and 60 Vbeta primers were used for the PCR. Data came from immunoSEQ multiplex PCR; TCRdb stores just in-frame clones and leaves some out. The sample has under 250,000 clones; around 80% are singletons. On this clone itself: Its specificity is unknown.

Germline V lookup: CDR1 SQVTM, CDR2 ANQGSEA. The CDR3 covers 14 residues. V was pared by 3 bases and J by 0 bases, with 11 bases between. The chain uses TRBV29-1 and TRBJ2-5, with D perhaps TRBD1 (5 bases). The sequence came from a boy between 10 and 17 years old in good health and CMV-seronegative. The sample was PBMCs. The DNA for the CDR3 is TGCAGCGTTGACTCATCAGGGTACCAAGAGACCCAGTACTTC. Its protein is CSVDSSGYQETQYF.